The present T cell receptor (beta chain) was sequenced within a study of molecular identifiers for immune sequencing clone quantification. Points from the study as a whole: Effector cells had over 99% of their molecules in clones above 20 RNA copies, while naive cells had under 1%.

About this clonotype itself: Its matching antigen is unknown. A much larger clonotype is one base distant, so this may be a read error.

Previously reported methods and listed TCR primers produced the bulk TCR libraries. TCRdb analysed the PCR reads with MiXCR anew, one entry per CDR3 protein. The repertoire holds about 640,000 distinct CDR3 sequences, about 20% seen once, with 0.85% in the top ten. The receptor was isolated from a human donor in good health. Some libraries in this study had Jurkat cell RNA spiked in. Sample: naive CD8+ T cells from blood, with Jurkat cell RNA spiked in. Sample subset: FACS-sorted CD8+CD4-CCR7+CD45RA+ naive T cells.

The CDR3 sequence is CASSGKLAYEQHF. The CDR3 DNA follows: TGTGCCAGCAGCGGAAAACTAGCTTACGAGCAGCACTTC. The chain recombines TRBV7-8 with TRBJ2-7, with D possibly TRBD2 on 6 matching bases. Germline lookup yields CDR1 SGHVS and CDR2 FQNEAQ. CDR3 length: 13 residues.